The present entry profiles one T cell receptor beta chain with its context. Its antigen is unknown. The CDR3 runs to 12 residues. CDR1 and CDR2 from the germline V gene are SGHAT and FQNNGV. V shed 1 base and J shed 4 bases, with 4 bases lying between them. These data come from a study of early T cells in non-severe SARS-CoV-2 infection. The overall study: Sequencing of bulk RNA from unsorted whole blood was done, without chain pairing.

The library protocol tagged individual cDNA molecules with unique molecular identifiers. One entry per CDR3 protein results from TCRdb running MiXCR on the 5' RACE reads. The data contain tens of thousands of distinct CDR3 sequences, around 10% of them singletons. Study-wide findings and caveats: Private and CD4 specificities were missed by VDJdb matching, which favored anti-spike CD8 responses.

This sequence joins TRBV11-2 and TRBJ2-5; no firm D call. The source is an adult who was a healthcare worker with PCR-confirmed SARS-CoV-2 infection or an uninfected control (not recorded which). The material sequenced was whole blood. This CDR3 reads CASSLVRETQYF. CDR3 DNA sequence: TGTGCCAGCAGCTTAGTCAGAGAGACCCAGTACTTC. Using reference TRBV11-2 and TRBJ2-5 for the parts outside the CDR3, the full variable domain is EAGVAQSPRYKIIEKRQSVAFWCNPISGHATLYWYQQILGQGPKLLIQFQNNGVVDDSQLPKDRFSAERLKGVDSTLKIQPAKLEDSAVYLCASSLVRETQYFGPGTRLLVL.